This T cell receptor (beta chain) emerged from a study of human thymus T cells. The V end was cut by 3 bases, the J end by 0 bases, with 14 bases between. The CDR3 has 16 amino acids. CDR1 is SNHLY, CDR2 FYNNEI, per germline. The protocol was immunoSEQ multiplex PCR, while the TCRdb copy is restricted to in-frame clones and leaves out a portion. The repertoire consists of more than 70,000 clones, with approximately 96% occurring once and the leading ten covering 0.025% to 0.035%. The study used thymus tissue resected during corrective heart surgery. The chain combines TRBV2 with TRBJ1-1; no definite D call. The clonotype was recovered from a boy in the first two years of life with a congenital heart defect but otherwise immunologically healthy. Sequenced: thymus tissue. The CDR3 DNA reads TGTGCCAGCAGTGATGACGGGCGAAGGCTGAACACTGAAGCTTTCTTT. Protein sequence: CASSDDGRRLNTEAFF.